This TCR beta chain was sequenced for a study of early T cells in non-severe SARS-CoV-2 infection. In the study overall: Sequencing of unsorted whole blood was done on bulk RNA, leaving chains unpaired. Findings of the study overall: VDJdb matching favored anti-spike CD8 responses, missing private and CD4 specificities.

Trimming shortened V by 4 bases and J by 9 bases, and 15 bases separated the two germline ends. In germline, CDR1 is SQVTM, CDR2 ANQGSEA. The CDR3 has 12 amino acids. Many counts were recorded for this clonotype. Its antigen remains unknown. Via MiXCR, TCRdb re-called the 5' RACE reads, giving one row per CDR3 protein. The sample contains about 92,000 distinct CDR3 sequences, roughly 15% of which appear only once. The sample comprised whole blood. The receptor comes from an adult who was a healthcare worker with PCR-confirmed SARS-CoV-2 infection or an uninfected control (not recorded which). This chain connects TRBV29-1 to TRBJ1-1; TRBD1 is a possible D gene (6 bases). The DNA for the CDR3 is TGCAGCGTTGGGCTTAGTGGACAGCAAGCTTTCTTT. Amino acids: CSVGLSGQQAFF.